This T cell receptor (beta chain) was recovered during a study of T cells in Graves' hyperthyroidism and ophthalmopathy. About the research overall: Peripheral blood was acquired at first diagnosis, ahead of any therapy whatsoever.

Each patient was aged 18 to 65 and had newly diagnosed hyperthyroidism of under 2 months' duration. Trimming left V 2 bases short and J 2 bases short, with 12 bases between. Germline V CDR1 and CDR2: KGHSH, LQKENI. CDR3 length: 15 residues. Amplified regions were TCR beta CDR3 sequences from RNA transcripts. First-round RT-PCR of the TCR CDR3 relied on the HTBI primer set. TCRdb redid the calling of the multiplex PCR reads with MiXCR, one entry per CDR3 protein. This sample carries hundreds of thousands of distinct CDR3 sequences, approximately 15% of them seen once, and the ten largest clones take approximately 7.5%. This clonotype appeared many times.

Sequenced input: blood. The chain links TRBV18 to TRBJ2-5; D is unresolved. The clonotype was recovered from a woman aged 18-30 years with Graves' hyperthyroidism. Here the CDR3 reads CASSPFTAAQETQYF. The DNA of the CDR3 is TGTGCCAGCTCACCATTTACGGCAGCACAAGAGACCCAGTACTTC.